This is a list of T cell receptor beta chains from one sample in a study of CXCR3-negative and CXCR3-positive naive CD8 T cells. TCRdb reprocessed the 5' RACE reads and reports one entry per CDR3 protein, with no DNA. This sample contains some 45,000 distinct CDR3 sequences. The sequencing sample was made of naive CXCR3- CD8+ T cells from blood. Every receptor here comes from a human donor in good health. Some clones in this sample may be carry-over from other donors' samples. CDR3s include the opening cysteine and the closing phenylalanine or tryptophan. Each record gives: CDR3 protein, clone size, V gene, CDR3 length, J gene. Size is stated for part of the rows, as once, few or many counts, or as a class when the clone is expanded.

cdr3_aa: CASSYVDRGVSEQYF; clone_size: -; v_call: TRBV6-6; cdr3_length: 15; j_call: TRBJ2-7
cdr3_aa: CASGTANTEAFF; clone_size: -; v_call: TRBV5-1; cdr3_length: 12; j_call: TRBJ1-1
cdr3_aa: CASSQSRTGGSYEQYF; clone_size: -; v_call: TRBV14; cdr3_length: 16; j_call: TRBJ2-7
cdr3_aa: CASSDMGTGNTGELFF; clone_size: -; v_call: TRBV10-1; cdr3_length: 16; j_call: TRBJ2-2
cdr3_aa: CASSLYLGTGNEQFF; clone_size: -; v_call: TRBV7-6; cdr3_length: 15; j_call: TRBJ2-1
cdr3_aa: CSVERGSLVNEQFF; clone_size: -; v_call: TRBV29-1; cdr3_length: 14; j_call: TRBJ2-1
cdr3_aa: CASRVDSGVTPYEQYF; clone_size: -; v_call: TRBV28; cdr3_length: 16; j_call: TRBJ2-7
cdr3_aa: CASSPQGSTQETQYF; clone_size: -; v_call: TRBV18; cdr3_length: 15; j_call: TRBJ2-5
cdr3_aa: CSVEEGVGANVLTF; clone_size: -; v_call: TRBV29-1; cdr3_length: 14; j_call: TRBJ2-6
cdr3_aa: CSARDLLAGEQETQYF; clone_size: -; v_call: TRBV20-1; cdr3_length: 16; j_call: TRBJ2-5
cdr3_aa: CASSQEGVASPYNEQFF; clone_size: -; v_call: TRBV4-3; cdr3_length: 17; j_call: TRBJ2-1
cdr3_aa: CASSPGEGGPYNEQFF; clone_size: -; v_call: TRBV28; cdr3_length: 16; j_call: TRBJ2-1
cdr3_aa: CASMESFGAHEQYF; clone_size: -; v_call: TRBV12-3/TRBV12-4; cdr3_length: 14; j_call: TRBJ2-7
cdr3_aa: CSVEDRTGTDTQYF; clone_size: -; v_call: TRBV29-1; cdr3_length: 14; j_call: TRBJ2-3
cdr3_aa: CSVESGDTYEQYF; clone_size: -; v_call: TRBV29-1; cdr3_length: 13; j_call: TRBJ2-7
cdr3_aa: CASSQVRGFWRGEQFF; clone_size: -; v_call: TRBV14; cdr3_length: 16; j_call: TRBJ2-1
cdr3_aa: CSARDRAGVGEQYF; clone_size: -; v_call: TRBV20-1; cdr3_length: 14; j_call: TRBJ2-7
cdr3_aa: CASSAPQGVYGYTF; clone_size: -; v_call: TRBV25-1; cdr3_length: 14; j_call: TRBJ1-2
cdr3_aa: CASSLRGLAGPGELFF; clone_size: -; v_call: TRBV11-2; cdr3_length: 16; j_call: TRBJ2-2
cdr3_aa: CASSLTNTEAFF; clone_size: -; v_call: TRBV28; cdr3_length: 12; j_call: TRBJ1-1
cdr3_aa: CASSLWAGGLNEQFF; clone_size: -; v_call: TRBV28; cdr3_length: 15; j_call: TRBJ2-1
cdr3_aa: CSARDLSENQPQHF; clone_size: -; v_call: TRBV20-1; cdr3_length: 14; j_call: TRBJ1-5
cdr3_aa: CASSPKGAQENIQYF; clone_size: -; v_call: TRBV7-8; cdr3_length: 15; j_call: TRBJ2-4
cdr3_aa: CASSSDRESYTF; clone_size: -; v_call: TRBV12-3/TRBV12-4; cdr3_length: 12; j_call: TRBJ1-2
cdr3_aa: CASSLPPSGGSKDTQYF; clone_size: -; v_call: TRBV28; cdr3_length: 17; j_call: TRBJ2-3
cdr3_aa: CASSPSTSIHYNEQFF; clone_size: -; v_call: TRBV6-6; cdr3_length: 16; j_call: TRBJ2-1
cdr3_aa: CASSSNHPLETQYF; clone_size: -; v_call: TRBV28; cdr3_length: 14; j_call: TRBJ2-5
cdr3_aa: CASSLGQVSYEQYF; clone_size: -; v_call: TRBV11-2; cdr3_length: 14; j_call: TRBJ2-7
cdr3_aa: CASSLRLAGYYNEQFF; clone_size: -; v_call: TRBV19; cdr3_length: 16; j_call: TRBJ2-1
cdr3_aa: CASSRGTPEHGYTF; clone_size: -; v_call: TRBV25-1; cdr3_length: 14; j_call: TRBJ1-2
cdr3_aa: CASSFSPEGWENTIYF; clone_size: -; v_call: TRBV28; cdr3_length: 16; j_call: TRBJ1-3
cdr3_aa: CASSPHTDTQYF; clone_size: -; v_call: TRBV9; cdr3_length: 12; j_call: TRBJ2-3
cdr3_aa: CSVVVYNTGELFF; clone_size: -; v_call: TRBV29-1; cdr3_length: 13; j_call: TRBJ2-2
cdr3_aa: CASSFYIRYPDSTDTQYF; clone_size: -; v_call: TRBV7-9; cdr3_length: 18; j_call: TRBJ2-3
cdr3_aa: CASSPLPGQGSNTEAFF; clone_size: medium-sized; v_call: TRBV4-1; cdr3_length: 17; j_call: TRBJ1-1